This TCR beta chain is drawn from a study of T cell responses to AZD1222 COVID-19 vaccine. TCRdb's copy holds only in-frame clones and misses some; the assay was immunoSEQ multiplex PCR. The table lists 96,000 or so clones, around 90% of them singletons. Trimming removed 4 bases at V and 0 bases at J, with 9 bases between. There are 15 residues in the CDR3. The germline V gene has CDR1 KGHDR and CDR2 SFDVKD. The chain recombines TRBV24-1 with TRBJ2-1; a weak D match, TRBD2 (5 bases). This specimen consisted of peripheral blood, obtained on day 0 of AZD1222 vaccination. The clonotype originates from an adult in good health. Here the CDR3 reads CATSETGFSYNEQFF. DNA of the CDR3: TGTGCCACCAGTGAAACGGGATTCTCCTACAATGAGCAGTTCTTC.